This T cell receptor beta chain was profiled in a study of regulatory T cells in long-lasting Graves disease. Findings and caveats of the study: Among the persistent patients, 2,500 to 3,500 public clonotypes were shared, more than the 950 to 1,000 shared among new patients. The TCR repertoire of persistent Graves' patients was less diverse than that of newly diagnosed ones. It was in persistent disease that TRBV28, TRBJ1-2 and TRBJ2-5 were favored.

Time point here: newly diagnosed GD, antithyroid drugs for less than 3 months. Construction of the TCR library relied on RNA isolated from PBMCs. Construction of TCR beta libraries relied on iRepertoire HTBI primers and on Arm-PCR targeting CDR3 regions. TCRdb reprocessed the multiplex PCR reads with MiXCR, giving one entry per CDR3 protein. The top ten clones hold 11% to 15% of a sample with a few hundred thousand distinct CDR3 sequences, 20% of them seen once. This clonotype was counted ten times or more. Its matching antigen is unknown. The CDR3 contains 13 residues. Germline V CDR1 and CDR2: SEHNR, FQNEAQ (reference sequence). The V and J ends lost 6 bases and 7 bases respectively, with 12 bases between them.

The chain recombines TRBV7-9 with TRBJ2-2; possible D gene TRBD1, 6 bases. This material consisted of peripheral blood mononuclear cells (PBMCs), taken at new diagnosis, from a patient treated with antithyroid drugs. The sequence was obtained from a female donor with Graves disease. CDR3 in DNA: TGTGCCAGCAGATATACAGGGATCGGGGAGCTGTTTTTT. It is translated as CASRYTGIGELFF.